Following are 27 T cell receptor beta chains from one sample sequenced in a study of CD8 T cells in Susac syndrome. Random hexamers primed reverse transcription of about 0.45 to 1 ug RNA. A single record per CDR3 protein comes from TCRdb applying MiXCR to the immunoSEQ multiplex PCR reads. The repertoire holds 150,000 to 180,000 distinct CDR3 sequences, with approximately 93% as singletons. Sequences were obtained from CD8+ T cells from PBMCs. The source of these receptors is a human donor with multiple sclerosis.

This chain connects TRBV10-1 to TRBJ2-5; D remains unclear. The V gene lost 2 bases and the J gene lost 5 bases, with 9 bases spanning the gap. The CDR3 contains 13 residues. Germline-derived CDR1 and CDR2 are WNHNN and SYGVQD (reference sequence). The chain's CDR3 is CASSETARETQYF. In nucleotides, the CDR3 is TGCGCCAGCAGTGAGACCGCCAGGGAGACCCAGTACTTC.

The V gene is TRBV12-3 or TRBV12-4, the J gene TRBJ1-1, with D perhaps matching TRBD1 (5 bases). Trimming shortened V by 3 bases and J by 12 bases, and 11 bases separated the two germline ends. This CDR3 has 11 amino acids. The CDR3 sequence is CASSLGPETFF. The DNA of the CDR3 is TGTGCCAGCAGTTTGGGGCCGGAGACTTTCTTT.

The table lists this clonotype with a few counts. The rearrangement joins TRBV7-3 to TRBJ2-1, with no clear D. Trimming left V 2 bases short and J 7 bases short, with 9 bases between. Germline V gives CDR1 SGHTA, CDR2 FQGTGA. The CDR3 totals 13 residues. CDR3 DNA: TGTGCCAGCAGCTTACGGGCTGGGAATGAGCAGTTCTTC. Translated: CASSLRAGNEQFF.

The chain has TRBV20-1 and TRBJ1-1, with D hard to call. This CDR3 comprises 14 residues. From germline, CDR1 is DFQATT and CDR2 SNEGSKA (reference sequence). Trimming stripped 3 bases from V and 3 bases from J, with 14 bases between. The CDR3 here is CSASGVGTDTEAFF. The DNA of the CDR3 is TGCAGTGCTAGCGGAGTAGGAACGGACACTGAAGCTTTCTTT.

The rearrangement uses TRBV20-1 and TRBJ2-3; perhaps D is TRBD1 or TRBD2 (5 bases each). CDR1 DFQATT and CDR2 SNEGSKA come from the germline V gene (reference sequence). The length of the CDR3 is 15 residues. Trimming shortened V by 3 bases and J by 6 bases, and 19 bases separated the two germline ends. CDR3 residues: CSASQAGLWGDTQYF. DNA for the CDR3: TGCAGTGCTAGTCAGGCAGGGTTGTGGGGGGATACGCAGTATTTT.

The chain uses TRBV11-2 and TRBJ2-3; no clear D. V lost 8 bases and J lost 3, with 9 bases in between. CDR1 and CDR2 (germline): SGHAT, FQNNGV. This CDR3 has 12 residues. The CDR3 bases are TGTGCCAGCCGCCCGTTGACAGATACGCAGTATTTT. Translated, it gives CASRPLTDTQYF.

The chain combines TRBV13 with TRBJ2-5; 8 nucleotides align to TRBD2. J was trimmed by 1 base and V by 7 bases; bases with no gene match: 5. This CDR3 has 14 amino acids. Germline-derived CDR1 and CDR2 are PRHDT and FYEKMQ (reference sequence). CDR3 DNA sequence: TGTGCCAGCAAGGCCAGCGGGGGCCAAGAGACCCAGTACTTC. The encoded protein is CASKASGGQETQYF.

The chain recombines TRBV5-6 with TRBJ1-5; no definite D call. Germline lookup yields CDR1 SGHDT and CDR2 YYEEEE. The V gene lost 1 base and the J gene lost 1 base, with 6 bases spanning the gap. There are 14 residues in the CDR3. This chain's CDR3 is CASSLRRSNQPQHF. CDR3 coding DNA: TGTGCCAGCAGCTTGAGAAGGAGCAATCAGCCCCAGCATTTT.

The chain has TRBV6-2 or TRBV6-3 and TRBJ1-4; D not certain. From germline, CDR1 is MNHEY and CDR2 SVGEGT. V dropped 8 bases and J dropped 8 bases, with 9 bases sitting between them. CDR3 length: 11 amino acids. CDR3 nucleotide sequence: TGTGCCAGCCGGGGAAGCGAAAAACTGTTTTTT. Protein product: CASRGSEKLFF.

This chain connects TRBV13 to TRBJ2-7; no clear D gene. Trimming shortened V by 0 bases and J by 6 bases, and 12 bases separated the two germline ends. The CDR3 runs 14 residues. Germline loops: CDR1 PRHDT, CDR2 FYEKMQ (reference sequence). The CDR3 DNA reads TGTGCCAGCAGCTTAGGCACTGCCGCAGGCGAGCAGTACTTC. Protein sequence: CASSLGTAAGEQYF.

The chain is built from TRBV5-4 and TRBJ2-3; tentatively, D is TRBD1 or TRBD2 (5 bases each). This CDR3 is built from 15 residues. Between the trimmed V and J ends, which lost 0 bases and 6 bases, there was a span of 14 bases. Germline-derived CDR1 and CDR2 are SGHNT and YYREEE (reference sequence). The CDR3 DNA is TGTGCCAGCAGCTTGGGGGACCGCGGCTGGGATACGCAGTATTTT. Its translation is CASSLGDRGWDTQYF.

V and J are TRBV9 and TRBJ2-1; no reliable D call. There are 14 residues in the CDR3. The germline V and J ends were trimmed by 0 bases and 7 bases, with 11 bases remaining between them. Germline lookup yields CDR1 SGDLS and CDR2 YYNGEE. CDR3 sequence: CASSVVPSRNEQFF. The CDR3 DNA follows: TGTGCCAGCAGCGTAGTCCCTTCCCGGAATGAGCAGTTCTTC.

The chain links TRBV12-3 or TRBV12-4 to TRBJ1-1; D is ambiguous. The V end was cut by 6 bases, the J end by 0 bases, with 17 bases between. This CDR3 is 16 amino acids long. The CDR3 sequence is CASSPDTEGMNTEAFF. The CDR3 DNA reads as TGTGCCAGCAGCCCCGACACAGAGGGAATGAACACTGAAGCTTTCTTT.

The gene calls are TRBV13 and TRBJ2-3, with TRBD1 matching 7 bases. The ends lost 4 bases at V and 0 bases at J; junction bases unmatched: 7. This CDR3 region has 16 residues. CDR1 and CDR2 (germline): PRHDT, FYEKMQ (reference sequence). CDR3 bases: TGTGCCAGCAGCTCCAGGGACAGCTCTAGCACAGATACGCAGTATTTT. The encoded protein is CASSSRDSSSTDTQYF.

The chain links TRBV29-1 to TRBJ2-5, with D unclear. This CDR3 contains 13 residues. V lost 3 bases, J lost 2 bases, and 10 bases lay in between. Germline V gene sequence: CDR1 SQVTM, CDR2 ANQGSEA. The CDR3: CSVDGSQQETQYF. CDR3 coding DNA: TGCAGCGTTGATGGTAGTCAGCAAGAGACCCAGTACTTC.

This CDR3 reads CASSPDTNTGELFF. In DNA, the CDR3 is TGTGCCAGCAGTCCCGACACGAACACCGGGGAGCTGTTTTTT. This sequence joins TRBV6-4 and TRBJ2-2; D is ambiguous. The germline gives CDR1 MRHNA, CDR2 SNTAGT. Trimming cost V 5 bases and J 0 bases, with 7 bases left between them. CDR3 length: 14 amino acids.

This sequence joins TRBV5-6 and TRBJ2-5, with D perhaps TRBD1 (5 bases). CDR3 size: 14 residues. V dropped 6 bases and J dropped 0 bases, with 12 bases sitting between them. Germline-derived CDR1 and CDR2 are SGHDT and YYEEEE. CDR3: CASTTSGYQETQYF. CDR3 DNA: TGTGCCAGCACAACCTCAGGGTACCAAGAGACCCAGTACTTC.

The V call is TRBV29-1, the J call TRBJ2-1; D gene ambiguous. Trimming took off 7 bases at V and 0 bases at J, with 10 bases between the two ends. Looked up from germline, CDR1 is SQVTM and CDR2 is ANQGSEA. This CDR3 has 13 residues. The CDR3 sequence is CSATGGSYNEQFF. Here the CDR3 DNA reads TGCAGCGCAACTGGTGGCTCCTACAATGAGCAGTTCTTC.

The V and J genes are TRBV6-2 or TRBV6-3 and TRBJ1-4; 8 bases line up with TRBD1. Losses at the gene ends were 4 bases for V and 5 bases for J; bases not matched to a gene: 6. The germline V gene has CDR1 MNHEY and CDR2 SVGEGT. CDR3 length: 15 amino acids. CDR3 sequence: CASSFTGTGNEKLFF. In DNA form, the CDR3 reads TGTGCCAGCAGTTTCACCGGGACAGGAAATGAAAAACTGTTTTTT.

This sequence joins TRBV19 and TRBJ2-1; D might be TRBD2 (5 bases). Per the germline V gene, CDR1 is LNHDA and CDR2 is SQIVND (reference sequence). The CDR3 is 15 residues long. V lost 1 base to trimming and J lost 0 bases, with 7 bases between them. CDR3 sequence: CASSIGGVSYNEQFF. Written as DNA, the CDR3 is TGTGCCAGTAGTATAGGGGGAGTCTCCTACAATGAGCAGTTCTTC.

Here the CDR3 reads CSARVVGLDTARSRETQYF. Written as DNA, the CDR3 is TGCAGTGCTAGAGTTGTCGGGTTGGATACGGCACGGTCCAGGGAGACCCAGTACTTC. The J gene is TRBJ2-5, the V gene TRBV20-1; D is unresolved. CDR1 and CDR2 from the germline V gene are DFQATT and SNEGSKA (reference sequence). With 1 base removed from V and 5 bases from J, the gap between germline ends came to 29 bases. The CDR3 contains 19 residues.

The chain has TRBV6-6 and TRBJ2-1; unclear D gene. Trimming removed 5 bases from V and 10 bases from J, with 12 bases in between. The CDR3 covers 12 residues. Germline V gene data show CDR1 as MNHNY and CDR2 as SVGAGI (reference sequence). The CDR3 DNA reads as TGTGCCAGCAGTCCGCACGCTACGGAGCAGTTCTTC. Protein product: CASSPHATEQFF.

The V call is TRBV9, the J call TRBJ2-7; 8 nucleotides align to TRBD2. CDR1 and CDR2 from the germline V gene are SGDLS and YYNGEE. After removal of 0 bases from V and 2 bases from J, the junction contained 4 bases not matched to a gene. This CDR3 comprises 15 residues. The CDR3: CASSVGSSGAYEQYF. The CDR3 DNA sequence: TGTGCCAGCAGCGTAGGGAGTAGCGGGGCCTACGAGCAGTACTTC.

The chain links TRBV2 to TRBJ1-1; 7 bases map to TRBD1. The CDR3 has 12 residues. The trim removed 9 bases at V and 0 bases at J, leaving 1 base unmatched. Germline lookup yields CDR1 SNHLY and CDR2 FYNNEI. CDR3 sequence (DNA): TGTGCCAGGACAGGGTTGAACACTGAAGCTTTCTTT. Encoded protein: CARTGLNTEAFF.

The V gene is TRBV2, the J gene TRBJ2-4, with D possibly being TRBD1 (6 bases). V lost 7 bases and J 6 bases, leaving 16 bases between the germline ends. The CDR3 length is 14 residues. Germline loops: CDR1 SNHLY, CDR2 FYNNEI. CDR3 amino acids: CASIERQAGNIQYF. The CDR3 coding sequence is TGTGCCAGCATAGAGAGACAGGCAGGAAACATTCAGTACTTC.

The V and J genes are TRBV11-2 and TRBJ1-2; a weak D match, TRBD1 (5 bases). The CDR3 runs to 18 residues. Germline V gene lookup returns CDR1 SGHAT and CDR2 FQNNGV. Trimming took off 5 bases at V and 4 bases at J, with 26 bases between the two ends. CDR3 sequence reads: CASSPVRGTAGQSYGYTF. CDR3 in DNA: TGTGCCAGCAGCCCCGTACGGGGTACGGCAGGACAATCCTATGGCTACACCTTC. The variable domain in full, with the rest retrieved from reference TRBV11-2 and TRBJ1-2, is EAGVAQSPRYKIIEKRQSVAFWCNPISGHATLYWYQQILGQGPKLLIQFQNNGVVDDSQLPKDRFSAERLKGVDSTLKIQPAKLEDSAVYLCASSPVRGTAGQSYGYTFGSGTRLTVV.

The rearrangement links TRBV29-1 to TRBJ2-7; D gene uncertain. This CDR3 is 16 amino acids long. Per the germline V gene, CDR1 is SQVTM and CDR2 is ANQGSEA. V lost 4 bases to trimming and J lost 2 bases, with 21 bases between them. Here the CDR3 reads CSVGKLEQSFAYEQYF. In nucleotides, the CDR3 is TGCAGCGTTGGTAAGCTGGAGCAATCATTTGCCTACGAGCAGTACTTC.